The 30 T cell receptor beta chains below were found in one sample sequenced in a study of blood T cell repertoires in COVID-19. Clones were sequenced by immunoSEQ multiplex PCR, and TCRdb holds only the in-frame ones, with some missing. Here the sample spans 25,000 to 30,000 clones, around 87% being singletons. Sequenced input: peripheral blood. These receptors were obtained from a man aged 65 to 79 with acute or convalescent COVID-19.

The table lists this clone with a few counts. The gene calls are TRBV4-3 and TRBJ1-5, with 7 bases fitting TRBD1. This CDR3 contains 13 residues. Germline V gene lookup returns CDR1 LGHNA and CDR2 YSLEER. V was clipped by 3 bases and J by 7 bases; unmatched bases: 3. For the CDR3, the DNA is TGCGCCAGCAGCCAGGACAGGATACAGCCCCAGCATTTT. Translated: CASSQDRIQPQHF.

The CDR3 DNA is TGTGCCAGCTCATCACGACAGGACACTGAAGCTTTCTTT. Protein: CASSSRQDTEAFF. The rearrangement joins TRBV18 to TRBJ1-1; possible D gene TRBD1, 6 bases. CDR1 and CDR2 (germline): KGHSH, LQKENI. CDR3 length equals 13 residues. V lost 5 bases to trimming and J lost 3 bases, with 10 bases between them.

The chain joins TRBV9 to TRBJ2-5; D is unclear. This CDR3 region has 15 residues. Trimming stripped 0 bases from V and 0 bases from J, with 9 bases between. From germline, CDR1 is SGDLS and CDR2 YYNGEE. The DNA of the CDR3 is TGTGCCAGCAGCGTAGCCTCAGCGTACCAAGAGACCCAGTACTTC. It specifies CASSVASAYQETQYF.

The chain joins TRBV9 to TRBJ2-7; D remains ambiguous. The germline V and J ends were trimmed by 1 base and 2 bases, with 13 bases remaining between them. The CDR3 sequence is 15 residues long. Looked up from germline, CDR1 is SGDLS and CDR2 is YYNGEE. CDR3 nucleotide sequence: TGTGCCAGCAGCGTATTCCCAGCAGGCGCCTACGAGCAGTACTTC. It specifies CASSVFPAGAYEQYF.

The rearrangement joins TRBV7-9 to TRBJ2-1, with 9 bases aligning to TRBD1. Germline V gene sequence: CDR1 SEHNR, CDR2 FQNEAQ (reference sequence). CDR3 length: 15 amino acids. Germline trimming cut 7 bases from V and 2 bases from J; bases unmatched to any gene: 6. The DNA for the CDR3 is TGTGCCAGCACCGGTGACAGGGGGACCTACAATGAGCAGTTCTTC. Its translation is CASTGDRGTYNEQFF.

The chain recombines TRBV4-1 with TRBJ1-4; 8 bases map to TRBD1. The trim removed 3 bases at V and 7 bases at J, leaving 13 bases unmatched. The CDR3 runs 17 residues. Per germline, CDR1 MGHRA and CDR2 YSYEKL. CDR3: CASSHLSTGQGSEKLFF. The CDR3 bases are TGCGCCAGCAGCCACCTAAGCACCGGACAGGGTTCTGAAAAACTGTTTTTT.

The chain links TRBV4-3 to TRBJ1-6, with 7 bases matching TRBD1. Germline values: CDR1 LGHNA, CDR2 YSLEER. J gave up 7 bases and V 5 bases, and 5 bases lay outside the gene matches. This CDR3 has 14 residues. The chain's CDR3 is CASSTDRVNSPLHF. CDR3 sequence (DNA): TGCGCCAGCAGCACAGACAGGGTAAATTCACCCCTCCACTTT.

This chain connects TRBV6-2 or TRBV6-3 to TRBJ2-1; 7 nucleotides match TRBD1. The ends lost 5 bases at V and 0 bases at J; junction bases unmatched: 4. The CDR3 is made up of 15 amino acids. CDR1 is MNHEY, CDR2 SVGEGT, per germline. In nucleotides, the CDR3 is TGTGCCAGCAGTATTCAGGGGGTCTCCTACAATGAGCAGTTCTTC. Protein: CASSIQGVSYNEQFF.

This clone was detected only once. This sequence joins TRBV6-5 and TRBJ1-3; 7 bases agree with TRBD1. CDR1 and CDR2 from the germline V gene are MNHEY and SVGAGI. The CDR3 totals 15 residues. Trimming cost V 2 bases and J 3 bases; bases outside gene matches: 4. The CDR3 spells CASSYGTAFGNTIYF. The DNA for the CDR3 is TGTGCCAGCAGTTACGGGACAGCGTTTGGAAACACCATATATTTT.

This chain connects TRBV24-1 to TRBJ2-1; TRBD2 matches 11 bases. The J segment lost 4 bases and the V segment lost 6 bases, leaving 16 bases of the junction unmatched. Germline values: CDR1 KGHDR, CDR2 SFDVKD. The length of the CDR3 is 19 residues. CDR3 nucleotides: TGTGCCACCAGTCTCACCGGGACTAGCGGCTTCGAGAGGTACAATGAGCAGTTCTTC. Residues: CATSLTGTSGFERYNEQFF.

The CDR3 here is CASSPTSRESPLHF. The CDR3 DNA follows: TGTGCCAGCAGCCCAACTAGTAGGGAGTCACCCCTCCACTTT. The chain combines TRBV9 with TRBJ1-6; D is ambiguous. The CDR3 has 14 amino acids. V dropped 4 bases and J dropped 10 bases, with 15 bases sitting between them. Germline V gene sequence: CDR1 SGDLS, CDR2 YYNGEE.

This chain links TRBV28 with TRBJ2-4; a possible D gene is TRBD1 (6 bases). CDR3 length: 15 residues. CDR1 is MDHEN, CDR2 SYDVKM, per germline. V was shortened by 3 bases and J by 0 bases, with 9 bases between the two germline ends. This CDR3 reads CASSFGGAAKNIQYF. For the CDR3, the DNA is TGTGCCAGCAGTTTTGGGGGCGCAGCCAAAAACATTCAGTACTTC. Complete variable domain (other parts from reference TRBV28 and TRBJ2-4): DVKVTQSSRYLVKRTGEKVFLECVQDMDHENMFWYRQDPGLGLRLIYFSYDVKMKEKGDIPEGYSVSREKKERFSLILESASTNQTSMYLCASSFGGAAKNIQYFGAGTRLSVL.

The chain employs TRBV3-1 (or the pseudogene TRBV3-2) and TRBJ2-7; 7 bases fit TRBD1. Trimming cost V 1 base and J 3 bases; bases outside gene matches: 12. The CDR3 contains 17 residues. Germline V lookup: CDR1 LGHDT, CDR2 YNNKEL (reference sequence). The CDR3 nucleotides read TGTGCCAGCAGCCAAGGTTTGGTTAGGGCAGGGGGCTACGAGCAGTACTTC. Protein: CASSQGLVRAGGYEQYF.

This CDR3 reads CASSQDRRLNYGYTF. CDR3 DNA sequence: TGCGCCAGCAGCCAAGATCGGAGGTTAAACTATGGCTACACCTTC. The chain has TRBV4-3 and TRBJ1-2; D gene uncertain. The germline V and J ends were trimmed by 0 bases and 2 bases, with 10 bases remaining between them. Germline V lookup: CDR1 LGHNA, CDR2 YSLEER. This CDR3 has 15 amino acids.

The chain recombines TRBV6-1 with TRBJ2-7, with TRBD1 identical over 9 bases. This CDR3 spans 15 amino acids. Trimming cost V 1 base and J 1 base; bases outside gene matches: 2. Germline lookup yields CDR1 MNHNS and CDR2 SASEGT. This CDR3 is CASSEGGQGSYEQYF. The CDR3 coding sequence is TGTGCCAGCAGTGAAGGCGGACAGGGGTCCTACGAGCAGTACTTC.

This chain links TRBV29-1 with TRBJ2-1; possible D gene TRBD2, 6 bases. Trimming removed 7 bases from V and 3 bases from J, with 16 bases in between. In germline, CDR1 is SQVTM, CDR2 ANQGSEA. The CDR3 loop spans 14 amino acids. This CDR3 reads CSAGGAVGYNEQFF. In DNA, the CDR3 is TGCAGCGCTGGAGGGGCAGTTGGCTACAATGAGCAGTTCTTC.

J is TRBJ1-4 and V is TRBV6-2 or TRBV6-3; the D is unclear. The CDR3 loop spans 15 amino acids. CDR1 is MNHEY, CDR2 SVGEGT, per germline. Trimming took 6 bases from V and 10 from J, leaving 21 bases between them. DNA for the CDR3: TGTGCCAGCAGCCACGAGACAAGGGAGGAAGGAAAACTGTTTTTT. As protein: CASSHETREEGKLFF.

The CDR3 sequence: CASSPDRDGTFF. The CDR3 bases are TGTGCCAGCTCACCGGACAGGGACGGGACTTTCTTT. The rearrangement uses TRBV18 and TRBJ1-1; 8 bases are shared with TRBD1. V trimming: 3 bases; J trimming: 12 bases; junction bases outside the gene matches: 6. Germline V gene lookup returns CDR1 KGHSH and CDR2 LQKENI. CDR3 length equals 12 residues.

The chain links TRBV19 to TRBJ2-5; TRBD1 agrees at 12 bases. The germline V gene encodes CDR1 LNHDA and CDR2 SQIVND (reference sequence). This CDR3 contains 17 residues. The V and J ends lost 7 bases and 5 bases, in that order; junction bases with no gene match: 14. CDR3 sequence reads: CASTFGPGTGGAETQYF. Written as DNA, the CDR3 is TGTGCCAGTACCTTCGGGCCTGGGACAGGGGGCGCTGAGACCCAGTACTTC.

V is TRBV3-1 (or the pseudogene TRBV3-2) and J is TRBJ2-3, with D perhaps matching TRBD2 (5 bases). Germline V gives CDR1 LGHDT, CDR2 YNNKEL (reference sequence). Trimming removed 5 bases from V and 9 bases from J, with 12 bases in between. The CDR3 runs 12 residues. The CDR3 nucleotides are TGTGCCAGCAGCTACGAGGGTCGGACGCAGTATTTT. It yields the protein CASSYEGRTQYF.

The chain is built from TRBV5-4 and TRBJ2-5, with D possibly TRBD2 on 6 matching bases. Trimming shortened V by 3 bases and J by 5 bases, and 14 bases separated the two germline ends. CDR3 size: 14 residues. Germline CDR1 and CDR2: SGHNT and YYREEE (reference sequence). The CDR3 is CASSSGPGRETQYF. In DNA, the CDR3 is TGTGCCAGCAGCTCCGGACCAGGGAGGGAGACCCAGTACTTC. Drawing the rest from reference TRBV5-4 and TRBJ2-5, the complete variable domain is ETGVTQSPTHLIKTRGQQVTLRCSSQSGHNTVSWYQQALGQGPQFIFQYYREEENGRGNFPPRFSGLQFPNYSSELNVNALELDDSALYLCASSSGPGRETQYFGPGTRLLVL.

The chain recombines TRBV6-2 or TRBV6-3 with TRBJ2-6; the D is unclear. The CDR3 length is 18 residues. Looked up from germline, CDR1 is MNHEY and CDR2 is SVGEGT. Trimming removed 2 bases from V and 0 bases from J, with 14 bases in between. The CDR3 region is CASSYVPGQDSGANVLTF. The CDR3 DNA follows: TGTGCCAGCAGTTACGTGCCAGGCCAAGACTCTGGGGCCAACGTCCTGACTTTC.

The V and J genes are TRBV28 and TRBJ2-3; D not resolved. The germline V gene has CDR1 MDHEN and CDR2 SYDVKM. The CDR3 length is 14 residues. V was cut by 4 bases and J by 5 bases, with 13 bases left in between. CDR3 nucleotide sequence: TGTGCCAGCAGTTCCCCGTTAGGCGGAGATACGCAGTATTTT. It encodes CASSSPLGGDTQYF.

The chain recombines TRBV19 with TRBJ1-5, with 8 bases lining up with TRBD1. V lost 3 bases, J lost 1 base, and 11 bases stayed unmatched. CDR1 and CDR2 (germline): LNHDA, SQIVND (reference sequence). The CDR3 contains 18 residues. The CDR3: CASSMGPAGGLSNQPQHF. CDR3 coding DNA: TGTGCCAGTAGTATGGGGCCAGCAGGGGGCCTAAGCAATCAGCCCCAGCATTTT.

This chain links TRBV4-3 with TRBJ1-2; tentatively, D is TRBD1 (6 bases). Germline assignment: CDR1 LGHNA and CDR2 YSLEER. Trimming took off 1 base at V and 0 bases at J, with 9 bases between the two ends. The CDR3 has 15 amino acids. CDR3 in amino acids: CASSQVGQTNYGYTF. The CDR3 nucleotides read TGCGCCAGCAGCCAAGTCGGACAGACTAACTATGGCTACACCTTC.

This chain joins TRBV18 and TRBJ2-2; possible D gene TRBD2, 6 bases. Germline V CDR1 and CDR2: KGHSH, LQKENI. V lost 3 bases, J lost 6 bases, and 14 bases lay in between. CDR3 size: 15 residues. CDR3 coding DNA: TGTGCCAGCTCACCTCGGGGGTCTGGCGCCGGGGAGCTGTTTTTT. It encodes CASSPRGSGAGELFF. Together with reference TRBV18 and TRBJ2-2, the CDR3 gives the full variable domain: NAGVMQNPRHLVRRRGQEARLRCSPMKGHSHVYWYRQLPEEGLKFMVYLQKENIIDESGMPKERFSAEFPKEGPSILRIQQVVRGDSAAYFCASSPRGSGAGELFFGEGSRLTVL.

The chain recombines TRBV7-6 with TRBJ2-5, with TRBD1 matching 10 bases. Germline V lookup: CDR1 SGHVS, CDR2 FNYEAQ. The CDR3 spans 16 residues. After removal of 5 bases from V and 5 bases from J, the junction contained 11 bases not matched to a gene. The CDR3 region has the DNA TGTGCCAGCAGCCCCACGACAGGGGGCGTCCTGGAGACCCAGTACTTC. Protein sequence: CASSPTTGGVLETQYF.

The chain recombines TRBV5-1 with TRBJ2-5; TRBD1 matches at 10 bases. Germline CDR1 SGHRS, CDR2 YFSETQ. Germline trimming cut 1 base from V and 4 bases from J; bases unmatched to any gene: 7. This CDR3 has 16 residues. In nucleotides, the CDR3 is TGCGCCAGCAGCTTGATAGGGACAGGGGCGACAGAGACCCAGTACTTC. Amino acids: CASSLIGTGATETQYF.

As regards this clone: Germline is not matched at one junction end, which may reflect a read error. The rearrangement uses TRBV7-7 and TRBJ2-1; 8 bases map to TRBD1. The CDR3 sequence is 15 residues long. Germline CDR1 is SSHAT and CDR2 is FNYEAQ (reference sequence). CDR3 nucleotide sequence: TGTGCTAGCAGCTTAGGACAGGGCGCTTACAATGAGCAGTTCTTC. This encodes CASSLGQGAYNEQFF. Combining the CDR3 with reference TRBV7-7 and TRBJ2-1 gives the whole variable domain GAGVSQSPRYKVTKRGQDVTLRCDPISSHATLYWYQQALGQGPEFLTYFNYEAQPDKSGLPSDRFSAERPEGSISTLTIQRTEQRDSAMYRCASSLGQGAYNEQFFGPGTRLTVL.

The chain is built from TRBV7-8 and TRBJ1-4, with D unclear. The CDR3 has 14 amino acids. V lost 5 bases to trimming and J lost 5 bases, with 12 bases between them. The germline V gene encodes CDR1 SGHVS and CDR2 FQNEAQ. CDR3 amino acids: CASSPTRLNEKLFF. The CDR3 nucleotides are TGTGCCAGCAGCCCCACAAGACTCAATGAAAAACTGTTTTTT.